This record covers a single T cell receptor (beta chain). Its antigen is undetermined. The data belong to a study of memory CD4+ T cells and cytomegalovirus serostatus. Background on the study: Healthy Belgian adult donors included nine or ten CMV-positive and 20 to 30 CMV-negative people. Study-wide points: Of more than 150 reported CMV TCRbeta sequences, roughly 67 were found in memory CD4+ repertoires. CMV serostatus prediction reached median AUC roughly 0.95, or 0.91 with US-trained model.

Trimming stripped 4 bases from V and 4 bases from J, with 9 bases between. CDR1 and CDR2 from the germline V gene are SGHRS and YFSETQ. This CDR3 has 12 residues. The table came from immunoSEQ multiplex PCR; TCRdb's copy has only in-frame clones and leaves some out. The sample consists of approximately 92,000 clones, roughly 80% of them appearing once. Single viable CD3+CD4+CD8-CD45RO+ cells were sorted as the memory CD4+ T cells. This clonotype was sampled from an adult in good health and CMV-seropositive. The sequenced material came from memory CD4+ T cells from blood. The chain employs TRBV5-1 and TRBJ2-7, with a tentative D call TRBD2 (5 bases). Here the CDR3 reads CASSRSGYEQYF. DNA for the CDR3: TGCGCCAGCAGCCGGTCGGGATACGAGCAGTACTTC.